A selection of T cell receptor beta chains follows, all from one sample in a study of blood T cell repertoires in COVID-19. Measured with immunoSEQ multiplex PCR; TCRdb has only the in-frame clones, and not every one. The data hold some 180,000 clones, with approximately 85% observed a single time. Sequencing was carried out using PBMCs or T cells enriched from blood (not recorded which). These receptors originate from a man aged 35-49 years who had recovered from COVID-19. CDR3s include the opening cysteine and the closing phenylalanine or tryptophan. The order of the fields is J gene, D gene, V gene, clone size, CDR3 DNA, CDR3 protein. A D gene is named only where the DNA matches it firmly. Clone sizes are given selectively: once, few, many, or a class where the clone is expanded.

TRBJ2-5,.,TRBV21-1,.,TGTGCCAGCAGGGGAGACACAGAACAAGAGACCCAGTACTTC,CASRGDTEQETQYF
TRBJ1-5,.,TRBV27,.,TGTGCCAGCAGTCCGAGACATGACAATCAGCCCCAGCATTTT,CASSPRHDNQPQHF
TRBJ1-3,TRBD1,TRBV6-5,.,TGTGCCAGCATTAACAGGGGATCGAACACCATATATTTT,CASINRGSNTIYF
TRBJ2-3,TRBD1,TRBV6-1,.,TGTGCCAGCAGTGAAAGGGCAGGGGGCGTGGATACGCAGTATTTT,CASSERAGGVDTQYF
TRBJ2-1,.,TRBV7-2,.,TGTGCCAGCAGCTTAGTATGGACTTCCAATGAGCAGTTCTTC,CASSLVWTSNEQFF
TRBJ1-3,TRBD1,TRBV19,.,TGTGCCAGTTCGGACAGGGGATCTGGAAACACCATATATTTT,CASSDRGSGNTIYF
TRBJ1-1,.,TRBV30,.,TGTGCCTTGGAGCCCTCGGGGTGGAGTGAAGCTTTCTTT,CALEPSGWSEAFF
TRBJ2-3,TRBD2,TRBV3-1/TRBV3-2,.,TGTGCCAGCAGCCCTTCCCCGGGTAGCGGGGGGGCCCCAGATACGCAGTATTTT,CASSPSPGSGGAPDTQYF
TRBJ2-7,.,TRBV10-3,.,TGTGCCATCAGTGATCTCAACATGTACGAGCAGTACTTC,CAISDLNMYEQYF
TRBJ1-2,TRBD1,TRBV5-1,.,TGCGCCAGCAGCTTGGGGGGACAGGAGAATGGCTACACCTTC,CASSLGGQENGYTF
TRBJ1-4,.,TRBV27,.,TGTGCCAGCAAGGATCGTGCGGGGGTGGGTGAAAAACTGTTTTTT,CASKDRAGVGEKLFF
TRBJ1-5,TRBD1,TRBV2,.,TGTGCCAGCAGGGGGACAGGGTTCGGGCCCCAGCATTTT,CASRGTGFGPQHF
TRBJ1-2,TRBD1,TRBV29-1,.,TGCAGCGTTGAAACAGGGGGGAGAGAGGGCTACACCTTC,CSVETGGREGYTF
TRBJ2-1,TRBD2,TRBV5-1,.,TGCGCCAGCAGCTTACTAGCGGGAGGGCTCAATGAGCAGTTCTTC,CASSLLAGGLNEQFF
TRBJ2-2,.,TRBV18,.,TGTGCCAGCTCACCGCAGATCTTAAAAAACACCGGGGAGCTGTTTTTT,CASSPQILKNTGELFF
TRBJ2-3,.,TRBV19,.,TGTGCCAGTAGTACCCGCCAGGGGATGGATACGCAGTATTTT,CASSTRQGMDTQYF
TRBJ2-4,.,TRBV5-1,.,TGCGCCAGCAGCCCCCCACAGAATCTAGCGGCCAAAAACATTCAGTACTTC,CASSPPQNLAAKNIQYF
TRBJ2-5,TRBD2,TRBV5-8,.,TGTGCCAGCAGCTTCAAGCGGGAGATGGAGACCCAGTACTTC,CASSFKREMETQYF
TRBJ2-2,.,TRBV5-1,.,TGCGCCAGCAGCTTGGGCGGATTAAACACCGGGGAGCTGTTTTTT,CASSLGGLNTGELFF
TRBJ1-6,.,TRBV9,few,TGTGCCAGCAGCGAAGACCCCGGGAATAATTCACCCCTCCACTTT,CASSEDPGNNSPLHF
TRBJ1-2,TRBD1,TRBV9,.,TGTGCCAGCAGCGTAGCGGACAGGGGCTACACCTTT,CASSVADRGYTF
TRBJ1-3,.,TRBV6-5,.,TGTGCCAGCAGTTACAGGCTGAGGGGAAACACCATATATTTT,CASSYRLRGNTIYF
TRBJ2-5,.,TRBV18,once,TGTGCCAGCTCACCGGCAGGGGAAGAGACCCAGTACTTC,CASSPAGEETQYF
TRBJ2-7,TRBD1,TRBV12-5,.,TGTGCTAGTGGTTTAGGGGGCAGTTCCTACGAGCAGTACTTC,CASGLGGSSYEQYF
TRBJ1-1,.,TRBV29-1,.,TGCAGCGTTGAGGGGACCCCAGGGGCTGAAGCTTTCTTT,CSVEGTPGAEAFF
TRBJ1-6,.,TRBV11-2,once,TGTGCCAGCAGCTTACTCTCGGACAGTTCTCATTCACCCCTCCACTTT,CASSLLSDSSHSPLHF
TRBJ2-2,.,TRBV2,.,TGTGCCAGCATAGGGACACAGAACACCGGGGAGCTGTTTTTT,CASIGTQNTGELFF
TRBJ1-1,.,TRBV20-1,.,TGCAGTGCTAGTAAGGGGATGAACACTGAAGCTTTCTTT,CSASKGMNTEAFF
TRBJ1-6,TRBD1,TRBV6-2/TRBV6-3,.,TGTGCCAGCAGTCCGCTGACAGGGCGGGTTTCACCCCTCCACTTT,CASSPLTGRVSPLHF
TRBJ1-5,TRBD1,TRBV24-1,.,TGTGCCACCAGTGATAGGACAGGGCTTAGCAATCAGCCCCAGCATTTT,CATSDRTGLSNQPQHF
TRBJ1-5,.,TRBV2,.,TGTGCCAGCAGTGAGGGACTTAATCAGCCCCAGCATTTT,CASSEGLNQPQHF
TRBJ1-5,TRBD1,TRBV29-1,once,TGCAGCGTTACGACAGGGGGCGATCAGCCCCAGCATTTT,CSVTTGGDQPQHF
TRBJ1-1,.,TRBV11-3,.,TGTGCCAGCAGCTTAGAGGTAGAAACCACTGAAGCTTTCTTT,CASSLEVETTEAFF
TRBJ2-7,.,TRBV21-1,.,TGTGCCAGCAGCCGGGGGGTTAACTTCTCCTACGAGCAGTACTTC,CASSRGVNFSYEQYF
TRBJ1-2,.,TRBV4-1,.,TGCGCCAGCAGCCAAGATCGGACAAACTATGGCTACACCTTC,CASSQDRTNYGYTF
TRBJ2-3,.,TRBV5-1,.,TGCGCCAGCACGACGGGGGGCGCCACAGATACGCAGTATTTT,CASTTGGATDTQYF
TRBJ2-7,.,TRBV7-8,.,TGTGCCAGCAGCTCCCGGGTGTGGCTGAGCTACGAGCAGTACTTC,CASSSRVWLSYEQYF
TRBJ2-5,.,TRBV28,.,TGTGCCAGCAGTTTGCTATACCAAGAGACCCAGTACTTC,CASSLLYQETQYF
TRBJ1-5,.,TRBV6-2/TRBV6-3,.,TGTGCCAGCAGTTACCGTCTCGAGAGGAATCAGCCCCAGCATTTT,CASSYRLERNQPQHF
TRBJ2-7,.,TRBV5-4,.,TGTGCCAGCACTAGCACCGAGGGCTACGAGCAGTACTTC,CASTSTEGYEQYF
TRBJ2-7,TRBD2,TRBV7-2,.,TGTGCCAGCAGCTGGCTAGGCGGGAGGAGCTCCTACGAGCAGTACTTC,CASSWLGGRSSYEQYF
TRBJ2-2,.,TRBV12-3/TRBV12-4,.,TGTGCCAGCCGGCGGAGCACCGGGGAGCTGTTTTTT,CASRRSTGELFF
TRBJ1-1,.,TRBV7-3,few,TGTGCCAGCAGCTTAGAGAGCCGTCGGGGGGAAACTGAAGCTTTCTTT,CASSLESRRGETEAFF
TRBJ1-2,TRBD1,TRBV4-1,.,TGCGCCAGCAGCCCCTCCCCGACGGGACAGGGGGGGATAGGCTACACCTTC,CASSPSPTGQGGIGYTF
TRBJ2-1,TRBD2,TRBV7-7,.,TGTGCTAGCAGCTTACTAGCGGGGGGCTTTCCCCCCAATGAGCAGTTCTTC,CASSLLAGGFPPNEQFF
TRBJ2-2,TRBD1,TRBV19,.,TGTGCCAGTACCCGGACAGGGGCGAACACCGGGGAGCTGTTTTTT,CASTRTGANTGELFF
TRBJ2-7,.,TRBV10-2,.,TGCGCCAGCAGTGGGTCCACGGGACTCCTCTACGAGCAGTACTTC,CASSGSTGLLYEQYF
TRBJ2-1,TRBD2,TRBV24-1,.,TGTGCCACCGGCCCCAGCGGGAGCAATGAGCAGTTCTTC,CATGPSGSNEQFF
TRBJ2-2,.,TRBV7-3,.,TGTGCCAGCAGCTTAACTATTCGGGGCGGGGAGCTGTTTTTT,CASSLTIRGGELFF
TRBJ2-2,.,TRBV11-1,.,TGTGCCAGCAGCCTCAGGAACACCGGGGAGCTGTTTTTT,CASSLRNTGELFF
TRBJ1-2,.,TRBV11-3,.,TGTGCCAGCAGCTTAGATCGTAGGGACAAGTACTATGGCTACACCTTC,CASSLDRRDKYYGYTF
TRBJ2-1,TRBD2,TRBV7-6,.,TGTGCCAGCAGCGGAATAGCGGGGGGGCTGTACAATGAGCAGTTCTTC,CASSGIAGGLYNEQFF
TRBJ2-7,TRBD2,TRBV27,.,TGTGCCAGCAGTTTATTACTAGCGGGAGGGAACGAGCAGTACTTC,CASSLLLAGGNEQYF
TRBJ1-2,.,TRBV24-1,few,TGTGCCACCGAGGGAAAGGGCGGTATCGGGGATGGCTACACCTTC,CATEGKGGIGDGYTF
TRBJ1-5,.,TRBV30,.,TGTGCCTGGAGTTTTGGGGGCAGCAATCAGCCCCAGCATTTT,CAWSFGGSNQPQHF
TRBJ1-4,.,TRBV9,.,TGTGCCAGCAGCGGCGACAGTGGGAATGAAAAACTGTTTTTT,CASSGDSGNEKLFF
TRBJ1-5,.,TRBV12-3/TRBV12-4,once,TGTGCCAGCAGTTCCCTATCTCAGCCCCAGCATTTT,CASSSLSQPQHF
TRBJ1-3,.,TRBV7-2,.,TGTGCCAGCAGCTTATCCCAAAACTCTGGAAACACCATATATTTT,CASSLSQNSGNTIYF
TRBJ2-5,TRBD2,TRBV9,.,TGTGCCAGCAGCGTTCTAGCGGGAGAGACCCAGTACTTC,CASSVLAGETQYF